This T cell receptor (beta chain) was documented in a study of OX40 agonist ivuxolimab in advanced cancers. This CDR3 spans 15 amino acids. Germline V gene lookup returns CDR1 LNHDA and CDR2 SQIVND (reference sequence). Trimming took 6 bases from V and 2 from J; bases not matched to a gene: 10. TCRdb's copy holds only in-frame clones and misses some; the assay was immunoSEQ multiplex PCR. Seen here are over 45,000 clones, about 85% observed once, and the top ten hold approximately 3%. This specimen consisted of CD4+ or CD8+ T cells sorted from blood, obtained in a trial of the OX40 agonist ivuxolimab. The TCR sequence derives from an adult with an advanced solid tumor such as melanoma, head and neck, liver or kidney cancer. The chain uses TRBV19 and TRBJ2-7, with TRBD1 matching over 7 bases. CDR3 sequence: CASRLTLDRAYEQYF. CDR3 nucleotide sequence: TGTGCCAGTAGACTGACCCTAGACAGGGCCTACGAGCAGTACTTC.